This T cell receptor beta chain is drawn from a study of blood T cells in healthy people across ages. Using a J-beta primer mix together with a sample-barcoded 5' primer, a second PCR was run for roughly 7 to 12 cycles. TCRdb fed the 5' RACE reads into MiXCR, producing one record per CDR3 protein. The sample has roughly 1,700,000 distinct CDR3 sequences, 28% seen once. The table lists this clonotype with many counts. The clonotype originates from a woman in her twenties or thirties in good health. Specimen: blood.

CDR3 region: CASSVEVGGYYGYTF. CDR3 nucleotide sequence: TGTGCCAGCAGCGTAGAAGTAGGAGGGTACTATGGCTACACCTTC. The chain has TRBV9 and TRBJ1-2; D is undetermined. V was pared by 0 bases and J by 3 bases, with 12 bases between. The CDR3 runs 15 residues. Germline V CDR1 and CDR2: SGDLS, YYNGEE.